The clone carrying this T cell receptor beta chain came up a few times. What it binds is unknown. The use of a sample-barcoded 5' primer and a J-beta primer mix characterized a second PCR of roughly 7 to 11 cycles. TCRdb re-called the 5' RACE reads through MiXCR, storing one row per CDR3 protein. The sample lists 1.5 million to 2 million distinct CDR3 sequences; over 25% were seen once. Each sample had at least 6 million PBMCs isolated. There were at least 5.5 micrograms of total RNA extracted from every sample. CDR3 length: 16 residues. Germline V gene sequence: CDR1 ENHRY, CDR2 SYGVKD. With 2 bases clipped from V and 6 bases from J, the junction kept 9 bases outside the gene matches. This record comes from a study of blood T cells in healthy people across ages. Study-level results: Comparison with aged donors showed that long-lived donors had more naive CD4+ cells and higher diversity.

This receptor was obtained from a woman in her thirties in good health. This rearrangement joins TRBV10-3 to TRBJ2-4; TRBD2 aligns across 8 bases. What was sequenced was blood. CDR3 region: CAISEPGGPGANIQYF. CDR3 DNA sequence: TGTGCCATCAGTGAGCCGGGGGGGCCAGGGGCAAACATTCAGTACTTC.